The next 16 T cell receptor beta chains were all read from a single sample in a study of CD8+ T cells in alopecia areata (dated by TCRdb to the late 2010s). The treatment or condition label here, explained by the study, means: oral pan-JAK inhibitor, 5-10 mg twice daily. The method was the immunoSEQ multiplex PCR assay. To provide template for TCR sequencing, every sample had RNA extracted and reverse transcribed into cDNA. In TCRdb, the immuneACCESS table is reduced to in-frame sequences with V and J assigned. These tables do not hold every clone; where another copy was compared, an unresolved V gene accounts for under half, and the others remain unexplained. The sample has more than 200,000 clones on record, just over 65% of them singletons. The ten largest clones capture around 1.3% of the sample. Sequenced here: CD4+ T cells sorted from blood, sampled at approximately week 42, from a patient treated with tofacitinib. The origin of the receptors is a human donor with alopecia areata.

This clone was found a few times. V gene TRBV14 combines with J gene TRBJ1-6; 11 bases are a match to TRBD1. The CDR3 is made up of 15 amino acids. Germline V gene sequence: CDR1 SGHDN, CDR2 FVKESK. The junction had 6 bases not matched to a gene; V was cut back by 3 bases and J by 11 bases. Here the CDR3 reads CASSHRGQGVAPLHF. The CDR3 DNA reads as TGTGCCAGCAGCCACAGGGGACAGGGGGTGGCACCCCTCCACTTT.

The chain couples TRBV7-2 to TRBJ1-2; D is uncertain. This CDR3 is 12 amino acids long. CDR1 SGHTA and CDR2 FQGNSA come from the germline V gene. V lost 4 bases, J lost 9 bases, and 12 bases lay in between. CDR3 bases: TGTGCCAGCAGCTCCCCCCCCGAACGCTACACCTTC. Amino acids: CASSSPPERYTF. Based on the CDR3 plus reference TRBV7-2 and TRBJ1-2, the full variable domain is GAGVSQSPSNKVTEKGKDVELRCDPISGHTALYWYRQSLGQGLEFLIYFQGNSAPDKSGLPSDRFSAERTGGSVSTLTIQRTQQEDSAVYLCASSSPPERYTFGSGTRLTVV.

The rearrangement uses TRBV7-2 and TRBJ1-4; tentative D call: TRBD1 (5 bases). The germline V and J ends were trimmed by 4 bases and 5 bases, with 17 bases remaining between them. The CDR3 is 16 residues long. The germline V gene has CDR1 SGHTA and CDR2 FQGNSA. CDR3 DNA: TGTGCCAGCAGCTCACTTACAGGAGTCTCGAATGAAAAACTGTTTTTT. As protein: CASSSLTGVSNEKLFF.

This clone was seen a few times. CDR3 coding DNA: TGCAGGGTAGACACGAACACTGAAGCTTTCTTT. Translating gives CRVDTNTEAFF. The V gene is TRBV29-1, the J gene TRBJ1-1; no definite D call. This CDR3 spans 11 amino acids. Germline loops: CDR1 SQVTM, CDR2 ANQGSEA.

V gene TRBV14 combines with J gene TRBJ2-7; D uncertain. With 2 bases removed from V and 0 bases from J, the gap between germline ends came to 5 bases. The CDR3 extends over 13 amino acids. The germline CDR1 and CDR2 sequences are SGHDN and FVKESK. As DNA, the CDR3 is TGTGCCAGCAGCCAATACCACTCCTACGAGCAGTACTTC. Its protein is CASSQYHSYEQYF.

The table lists this clone with a few counts. The junction and the germline gene differ at one end; a read error may be behind it. This rearrangement joins TRBV9 to TRBJ2-5; unclear D gene. Germline V gives CDR1 SGDLS, CDR2 YYNGEE. The CDR3 spans 15 residues. The CDR3 DNA is TGTGCCAGCAGCGTAGCTTCCGGCTACCAAGACACCCAGTACTTC. It codes for CASSVASGYQDTQYF.

The CDR3 here is CASTQAGGEGYTF. The CDR3, as DNA: TGTGCCAGCACCCAAGCGGGAGGGGAAGGCTACACCTTC. The rearrangement uses TRBV7-9 and TRBJ1-2; D possibly corresponds to TRBD1 (5 bases). The CDR3 covers 13 residues. From germline, CDR1 is SEHNR and CDR2 FQNEAQ (reference sequence). The V and J ends lost 7 bases and 8 bases respectively, with 17 bases between them.

The rearrangement uses TRBV30 and TRBJ1-5, with a weak D call TRBD1 (6 bases). Germline assignment: CDR1 GTSNPN and CDR2 SVGIG (reference sequence). V was cut by 2 bases and J by 4 bases, with 9 bases left in between. The CDR3 has 13 residues. In nucleotides, the CDR3 is TGTGCCTGGAGTACAGGGACAAATCAGCCCCAGCATTTT. The encoded protein is CAWSTGTNQPQHF.

The chain uses TRBV30 and TRBJ1-2, with a possible D match to TRBD1 (5 bases). CDR1 GTSNPN and CDR2 SVGIG come from the germline V gene (reference sequence). The V end lost 8 bases, the J end lost 4 bases, and 14 bases lay between the germline ends. CDR3 length equals 12 residues. CDR3 amino acids: CAATRDSYGYTF. For the CDR3, the DNA is TGTGCCGCAACCAGGGATTCCTATGGCTACACCTTC.

About this clone itself: Other nucleotide sequences in the sample specify the same CDR3. The chain uses TRBV29-1 and TRBJ1-1; no firm D call. Looked up from germline, CDR1 is SQVTM and CDR2 is ANQGSEA. Trimming removed 4 bases from V and 3 bases from J, with 6 bases in between. The CDR3 is 11 residues long. The DNA of the CDR3 is TGCAGCGTTGTGAGGGACACTGAAGCTTTCTTT. It is translated as CSVVRDTEAFF. Variable domain in full (rest from reference TRBV29-1 and TRBJ1-1): SAVISQKPSRDICQRGTSLTIQCQVDSQVTMMFWYRQQPGQSLTLIATANQGSEATYESGFVIDKFPISRPNLTFSTLTVSNMSPEDSSIYLCSVVRDTEAFFGQGTRLTVV.

The chain joins TRBV19 to TRBJ1-2, with D perhaps matching TRBD1 (6 bases). CDR1 is LNHDA and CDR2 is SQIVND in the germline V gene (reference sequence). The CDR3 is made up of 15 amino acids. V shed 9 bases and J shed 2 bases, with 19 bases lying between them. CDR3 sequence (DNA): TGTGCCAGAAAACGCCGGGACAACATGAACTATGGCTACACCTTC. It specifies CARKRRDNMNYGYTF. Drawing the rest from reference TRBV19 and TRBJ1-2, the complete variable domain is DGGITQSPKYLFRKEGQNVTLSCEQNLNHDAMYWYRQDPGQGLRLIYYSQIVNDFQKGDIAEGYSVSREKKESFPLTVTSAQKNPTAFYLCARKRRDNMNYGYTFGSGTRLTVV.

This clone was seen a handful of times. V gene TRBV30 combines with J gene TRBJ1-5; possibly TRBD1 for D (6 bases). Germline V gene data show CDR1 as GTSNPN and CDR2 as SVGIG (reference sequence). This CDR3 spans 16 amino acids. Trimming cost V 2 bases and J 2 bases, with 16 bases left between them. CDR3 region: CAWSPGAFLGNQPQHF. Here the CDR3 DNA reads TGTGCCTGGAGTCCGGGGGCGTTTTTAGGCAATCAGCCCCAGCATTTT.

CDR3 amino acids: CASPSGGRGETQYF. The CDR3 DNA sequence: TGTGCCAGCCCGTCCGGTGGGCGGGGAGAGACCCAGTACTTC. The chain has TRBV6-7 and TRBJ2-5, with D maybe TRBD2 (6 bases). TRBV6-7 is an open reading frame, and its role is uncertain. Trimming removed 8 bases from V and 4 bases from J, with 17 bases in between. The CDR3 is 14 residues long.

This clone has just one count. The V gene is TRBV7-2, the J gene TRBJ1-5, with D tentatively TRBD1 (6 bases). The CDR3 has 15 residues. In germline, CDR1 is SGHTA, CDR2 FQGNSA. V lost 5 bases to trimming and J lost 4 bases, with 15 bases between them. CDR3 nucleotide sequence: TGTGCCAGCAGCATATACGGGACATCTAATCAGCCCCAGCATTTT. This gives the protein CASSIYGTSNQPQHF.

In this sample, this clone turned up a few times. The chain combines TRBV4-3 with TRBJ2-5; no clear D. This CDR3 region has 15 residues. CDR1 LGHNA and CDR2 YSLEER come from the germline V gene. Trimming cost V 1 base and J 4 bases, with 13 bases left between them. The CDR3: CASSQGSPPSETQYF. DNA of the CDR3: TGCGCCAGCAGCCAAGGTAGTCCCCCTTCAGAGACCCAGTACTTC.

This clone was counted only a few times. The V and J genes are TRBV14 and TRBJ1-6; no reliable D call. The CDR3 has 14 amino acids. Germline lookup yields CDR1 SGHDN and CDR2 FVKESK. V lost 1 base, J lost 10 bases, and 11 bases lay in between. The CDR3 DNA sequence: TGTGCCAGCAGCCAAGTCGGGGTCCGGTCACCCCTCCACTTT. Amino acids: CASSQVGVRSPLHF.